These T cell receptor beta chains were read from a single sample in a study of shared clonotypes between healthy human individuals. Method: immunoSEQ multiplex PCR; TCRdb's copy keeps in-frame clones and lacks some. The sample carries some 1.5 million clones, roughly 96% recorded once. Sequenced material: naive CD4+ T cells sorted from blood. The receptor set was obtained from a man younger than 45 in good health. Each CDR3 is given with its conserved first and last residue. The D gene is left open where the match is weak. Rows may omit the clone size; those that give it use once, few, many or a size class.

d_call | j_call | clone_size | v_call | cdr3_aa | cdr3_nt
TRBD2 | TRBJ2-1 | - | TRBV5-6 | CASSWLTSGRDNEQFF | TGTGCCAGCAGCTGGCTAACTAGCGGGAGGGACAATGAGCAGTTCTTC
- | TRBJ2-7 | - | TRBV28 | CASSPTQGTLYEQYF | TGTGCCAGCAGTCCTACCCAGGGGACCCTCTACGAGCAGTACTTC
- | TRBJ2-3 | once | TRBV6-6 | CASSYQASPDTQYF | TGTGCCAGCAGTTACCAGGCTTCACCAGATACGCAGTATTTT
- | TRBJ2-2 | once | TRBV11-2 | CASRPSLNTGELFF | TGTGCCAGCAGACCGTCTCTCAACACCGGGGAGCTGTTTTTT
- | TRBJ1-5 | - | TRBV18 | CASSPPPGTGQPQHF | TGTGCCAGCTCACCACCGCCGGGAACCGGTCAGCCCCAGCATTTT
- | TRBJ2-2 | - | TRBV7-8 | CASSLSGNTGELFF | TGTGCCAGCAGCTTATCTGGGAACACCGGGGAGCTGTTTTTT
TRBD2 | TRBJ2-1 | - | TRBV19 | CASSTTMAGVRKDEQFF | TGTGCCAGTAGTACGACAATGGCGGGGGTCAGGAAGGATGAGCAGTTCTTC
TRBD1 | TRBJ2-5 | once | TRBV9 | CASSTQDAGTGGWETQYF | TGTGCCAGCAGCACGCAAGATGCCGGGACAGGGGGCTGGGAGACCCAGTACTTC
- | TRBJ1-5 | few | TRBV9 | CASSVGPDDQPQHF | TGTGCCAGCAGCGTAGGTCCCGATGACCAGCCCCAGCATTTT
- | TRBJ2-4 | - | TRBV5-1 | CASSVGGKAKNIQYF | TGCGCCAGCTCCGTTGGGGGTAAGGCCAAAAACATTCAGTACTTC
TRBD2 | TRBJ2-2 | - | TRBV7-9 | CASSSPRGGVPTGELFF | TGTGCCAGCAGCTCACCCCGCGGGGGGGTCCCCACCGGGGAGCTGTTTTTT
- | TRBJ2-1 | - | TRBV7-9 | CASSPTPVSEQFF | TGTGCCAGCAGCCCAACTCCGGTGAGTGAGCAGTTCTTC
- | TRBJ2-3 | - | TRBV10-3 | CAITGAAPGTQYF | TGTGCCATCACAGGTGCAGCTCCTGGTACGCAGTATTTT
- | TRBJ2-1 | - | TRBV11-3 | CASSLVSGRQFF | TGTGCCAGCAGCTTAGTATCTGGAAGGCAGTTCTTC
TRBD1 | TRBJ1-5 | - | TRBV29-1 | CSVGSYGQGSDQPQHF | TGCAGCGTAGGATCCTATGGACAGGGATCTGATCAGCCCCAGCATTTT